The 32 T cell receptor beta chains presented below share a single source sample, sequenced in a study of blood T cell repertoires in COVID-19. Sequenced by immunoSEQ multiplex PCR; TCRdb stores in-frame clones only, minus some. The data contain 180,000 or so clones, 80% to 85% of them singletons. The sample was PBMCs or T cells enriched from blood (not recorded which). These receptor sequences come from a man aged 35-49 years who had recovered from COVID-19.

J is TRBJ1-4 and V is TRBV3-1 (or the pseudogene TRBV3-2); 9 bases match TRBD1. The length of the CDR3 is 15 residues. The germline gives CDR1 LGHDT, CDR2 YNNKEL (reference sequence). After removal of 3 bases from V and 7 bases from J, the junction contained 6 bases not matched to a gene. The CDR3 reads CASSHLQGAREKLFF. As DNA, the CDR3 is TGTGCCAGCAGCCACCTACAGGGGGCGCGTGAAAAACTGTTTTTT.

This clone was detected only once. The CDR3 reads CASSLNQLEGYTF. The CDR3 DNA follows: TGTGCCAGCAGCTTAAACCAATTAGAAGGCTACACCTTC. The chain employs TRBV7-3 and TRBJ1-2, with no clear D. V was cut by 1 base and J by 8 bases, with 11 bases left in between. The CDR3 is 13 amino acids. The germline V gene encodes CDR1 SGHTA and CDR2 FQGTGA.

The chain combines TRBV5-4 with TRBJ1-5; 7 positions agree with TRBD1. V dropped 0 bases and J dropped 13; count of bases not matched to a gene: 7. The CDR3 runs to 13 residues. In germline, CDR1 is SGHNT, CDR2 YYREEE (reference sequence). The CDR3 here is CASSLGQGNQQHF. The CDR3 nucleotides are TGTGCCAGCAGCTTGGGACAGGGCAATCAACAGCATTTT.

This clone was counted between two and nine times. The chain couples TRBV19 to TRBJ1-1; D gene unclear. The CDR3 consists of 17 residues. Germline lookup yields CDR1 LNHDA and CDR2 SQIVND (reference sequence). Trimming removed 5 bases at V and 0 bases at J, with 19 bases between. The CDR3, as DNA: TGTGCCAGTAGTCCTGGCGGGGTCCTCCTCATGAACACTGAAGCTTTCTTT. Translating gives CASSPGGVLLMNTEAFF.

The chain uses TRBV27 and TRBJ2-3, with 8 bases lining up with TRBD1. Germline V gene lookup returns CDR1 MNHEY and CDR2 SMNVEV (reference sequence). The length of the CDR3 is 18 residues. Germline trimming cut 1 base from V and 10 bases from J; bases unmatched to any gene: 19. The DNA for the CDR3 is TGTGCCAGCAGTTTATTCGCAGGGGGCCTCGATATTACGGTTGCGCAGTATTTT. This encodes CASSLFAGGLDITVAQYF.

Only one count was recorded for this clone. V usage is TRBV24-1 and J usage is TRBJ2-5; 8 bases map to TRBD2. Germline V lookup: CDR1 KGHDR, CDR2 SFDVKD. CDR3 size: 16 residues. Trimming at V came to 0 bases and at J to 4 bases, leaving 6 bases not matched to a gene. The CDR3 loop is CATSDLHFGGVETQYF. CDR3 bases: TGTGCCACCAGTGATTTGCATTTCGGGGGGGTAGAGACCCAGTACTTC.

The chain carries TRBV11-2 and TRBJ2-7, with D maybe TRBD1 (6 bases). The CDR3 is 17 residues long. V lost 3 bases and J 4 bases, leaving 22 bases between the germline ends. Germline V lookup: CDR1 SGHAT, CDR2 FQNNGV. The CDR3 here is CASSLTLGTQKTYEQYF. The CDR3 bases are TGTGCCAGCAGCTTGACGCTAGGGACACAAAAGACTTACGAGCAGTACTTC.

The rearrangement links TRBV29-1 to TRBJ1-1; D unclear. The CDR3 is 13 amino acids. V lost 2 bases to trimming and J lost 4 bases, with 11 bases between them. Germline V gene data show CDR1 as SQVTM and CDR2 as ANQGSEA. This CDR3 reads CSVEIVTSTEAFF. CDR3 DNA: TGCAGCGTTGAAATAGTAACCTCCACTGAAGCTTTCTTT.

The chain recombines TRBV7-2 with TRBJ1-6; D ambiguous. V was cut by 8 bases and J by 10 bases, with 12 bases left in between. Per the germline V gene, CDR1 is SGHTA and CDR2 is FQGNSA. The CDR3 covers 12 residues. The CDR3 DNA is TGTGCCAGCGGTTGGGGAGGATCACCCCTCCACTTT. Its protein product is CASGWGGSPLHF.

The V gene is TRBV6-5, the J gene TRBJ2-1; 10 bases match TRBD1. With V trimmed by 2 bases and J by 4 bases, 2 bases remained unmatched. The CDR3 sequence is 15 residues long. The germline V gene encodes CDR1 MNHEY and CDR2 SVGAGI. The CDR3 DNA sequence: TGTGCCAGCAGTTACAGGACAGGGGGATACAATGAGCAGTTCTTC. This encodes CASSYRTGGYNEQFF.

The gene calls are TRBV18 and TRBJ1-6; 7 bases line up with TRBD1. Germline-derived CDR1 and CDR2 are KGHSH and LQKENI. V shed 8 bases and J 7 bases; nucleotides not matched to a gene: 5. The CDR3 length is 13 residues. CDR3 coding DNA: TGTGCCAGCCGGGACAGCATCAATTCACCCCTCCACTTT. Amino acid sequence: CASRDSINSPLHF.

The V call is TRBV5-4, the J call TRBJ2-5, with 16 bases matching TRBD2. After removal of 4 bases from V and 5 bases from J, the junction contained 2 bases not matched to a gene. This CDR3 is 15 amino acids long. Germline CDR1 and CDR2: SGHNT and YYREEE (reference sequence). CDR3 sequence reads: CASSVGLAGGETQYF. DNA of the CDR3: TGTGCCAGCAGCGTGGGACTAGCGGGGGGGGAGACCCAGTACTTC. Full variable domain (remainder filled in from reference TRBV5-4 and TRBJ2-5): ETGVTQSPTHLIKTRGQQVTLRCSSQSGHNTVSWYQQALGQGPQFIFQYYREEENGRGNFPPRFSGLQFPNYSSELNVNALELDDSALYLCASSVGLAGGETQYFGPGTRLLVL.

V is TRBV6-2 or TRBV6-3 and J is TRBJ1-5, with a possible D match to TRBD1 (5 bases). Germline-derived CDR1 and CDR2 are MNHEY and SVGEGT. The CDR3 is 15 amino acids. V lost 0 bases, J lost 6 bases, and 12 bases lay in between. CDR3: CASSYSGTSGQPQHF. The CDR3 DNA sequence: TGTGCCAGCAGTTACTCGGGGACTTCGGGTCAGCCCCAGCATTTT.

This clone has only a few counts. The genes are TRBV24-1 and TRBJ2-1; 8 nucleotides agree with TRBD1. Germline V gives CDR1 KGHDR, CDR2 SFDVKD. The trim removed 3 bases at V and 2 bases at J, leaving 8 bases unmatched. This CDR3 region has 17 residues. CDR3: CATSDRTDRAAYNEQFF. The CDR3 bases are TGTGCCACCAGTGATCGGACGGACAGGGCCGCCTACAATGAGCAGTTCTTC.

V is TRBV28 and J is TRBJ1-4; no definite D call. V dropped 6 bases and J dropped 8 bases, with 16 bases sitting between them. Germline V gives CDR1 MDHEN, CDR2 SYDVKM. The CDR3 consists of 14 residues. CDR3 in amino acids: CASRFREKREKLFF. DNA for the CDR3: TGTGCCAGCAGGTTTAGAGAAAAGAGGGAAAAACTGTTTTTT.

This clone was seen just once. The rearrangement joins TRBV6-5 to TRBJ1-5; 10 nucleotides match TRBD1. V lost 6 bases, J lost 8 bases, and 10 bases stayed unmatched. The length of the CDR3 is 15 residues. The germline gives CDR1 MNHEY, CDR2 SVGAGI. The CDR3 loop is CASRPPAGQGKPQHF. The CDR3, as DNA: TGTGCCAGCAGACCCCCCGCGGGACAGGGGAAGCCCCAGCATTTT.

This clone occurred a few times. The chain joins TRBV28 to TRBJ2-7; the D gene is possibly TRBD1 (7 bases). Trimming removed 10 bases at V and 0 bases at J, with 13 bases between. Per germline, CDR1 MDHEN and CDR2 SYDVKM. This CDR3 has 13 amino acids. Here the CDR3 DNA reads TGTGCCATAAACAGGGGACTCTCCTACGAGCAGTACTTC. It codes for CAINRGLSYEQYF.

This clone was found once. The chain links TRBV5-5 to TRBJ1-5; D not certain. The germline V and J ends were trimmed by 1 base and 5 bases, with 10 bases remaining between them. This CDR3 region has 14 residues. Looked up from germline, CDR1 is SGHKS and CDR2 is YYEKEE (reference sequence). CDR3: CASSLSKTDQPQHF. The CDR3 bases are TGTGCCAGCAGCTTGTCGAAGACTGATCAGCCCCAGCATTTT.

This chain connects TRBV24-1 to TRBJ1-1; 7 nucleotides match TRBD1. There are 15 residues in the CDR3. J lost 1 base, V lost 4 bases, and 5 bases had no gene match. Per germline, CDR1 KGHDR and CDR2 SFDVKD. In DNA, the CDR3 is TGTGCCACCAGTGACCGACAGGGCTCGAACACTGAAGCTTTCTTT. Its protein is CATSDRQGSNTEAFF.

The chain recombines TRBV14 with TRBJ2-3; no reliable D call. There are 12 residues in the CDR3. V lost 4 bases, J lost 5 bases, and 7 bases lay in between. CDR1 SGHDN and CDR2 FVKESK come from the germline V gene. CDR3 sequence: CASSLLGDTQYF. Written as DNA, the CDR3 is TGTGCCAGCAGCCTTCTAGGAGATACGCAGTATTTT. The full variable domain, with the rest looked up from reference TRBV14 and TRBJ2-3, is EAGVTQFPSHSVIEKGQTVTLRCDPISGHDNLYWYRRVMGKEIKFLLHFVKESKQDESGMPNNRFLAERTGGTYSTLKVQPAELEDSGVYFCASSLLGDTQYFGPGTRLTVL.

This chain connects TRBV7-2 to TRBJ1-6, with D possibly matching TRBD1 (5 bases). The length of the CDR3 is 15 residues. The germline CDR1 and CDR2 sequences are SGHTA and FQGNSA. Deletions cut 2 bases from V and 1 base from J, with 6 bases between. The CDR3 region is CASSLQGSYNSPLHF. CDR3 bases: TGTGCCAGCAGCTTACAGGGATCCTATAATTCACCCCTCCACTTT.

CDR3 DNA sequence: TGTGCCAGCAGTGAAAACCAGAACTATGGCTACACCTTC. Protein sequence: CASSENQNYGYTF. This chain uses TRBV6-1 with TRBJ1-2; D remains ambiguous. V was cut by 2 bases and J by 2 bases, with 6 bases left in between. The germline V gene encodes CDR1 MNHNS and CDR2 SASEGT. CDR3 length: 13 residues.

The V gene is TRBV7-9, the J gene TRBJ1-1, with a weak D call TRBD1 (5 bases). Trimming took off 4 bases at V and 5 bases at J, with 17 bases between the two ends. In germline, CDR1 is SEHNR, CDR2 FQNEAQ (reference sequence). The CDR3 sequence is 15 residues long. CDR3 bases: TGTGCCAGCAGCTACCCCCAATTGGGGGGGACTGAAGCTTTCTTT. Encoded protein: CASSYPQLGGTEAFF.

The gene calls are TRBV3-1 (or the pseudogene TRBV3-2) and TRBJ1-1, with D perhaps TRBD1 (5 bases). The germline V gene has CDR1 LGHDT and CDR2 YNNKEL (reference sequence). The CDR3 covers 13 residues. V lost 3 bases and J lost 7, with 12 bases in between. In nucleotides, the CDR3 is TGTGCCAGCAGCCAGGATCGACAGTTTGAAGCTTTCTTT. Encoded protein: CASSQDRQFEAFF.

The genes are TRBV29-1 and TRBJ1-1, with TRBD1 identical over 11 bases. There are 14 residues in the CDR3. CDR1 is SQVTM and CDR2 is ANQGSEA in the germline V gene. The ends lost 5 bases at V and 4 bases at J; junction bases unmatched: 6. CDR3 in amino acids: CSVFYGTGGTEAFF. The CDR3 DNA reads TGCAGCGTTTTCTATGGGACAGGGGGCACTGAAGCTTTCTTT. The full variable domain, rest sourced from reference TRBV29-1 and TRBJ1-1, is SAVISQKPSRDICQRGTSLTIQCQVDSQVTMMFWYRQQPGQSLTLIATANQGSEATYESGFVIDKFPISRPNLTFSTLTVSNMSPEDSSIYLCSVFYGTGGTEAFFGQGTRLTVV.

The rearrangement links TRBV4-1 to TRBJ1-4; 12 nucleotides line up with TRBD1. This CDR3 region has 15 residues. The V and J ends lost 4 bases and 7 bases, in that order; junction bases with no gene match: 4. The germline V gene has CDR1 MGHRA and CDR2 YSYEKL. CDR3 coding DNA: TGCGCCAGCAGCCCTGGGACAGGGGGCTTTGAAAAACTGTTTTTT. As protein: CASSPGTGGFEKLFF.

This clone was found a few times. The chain employs TRBV6-5 and TRBJ1-3, with D possibly TRBD1 on 6 matching bases. This CDR3 contains 15 residues. In germline, CDR1 is MNHEY, CDR2 SVGAGI. V was cut by 6 bases and J by 3 bases, with 15 bases left in between. The CDR3 spells CASSRGGDVGNTIYF. The CDR3 DNA is TGTGCCAGCAGCAGGGGAGGGGACGTTGGAAACACCATATATTTT.

This clone was seen just once. The chain uses TRBV6-2 or TRBV6-3 and TRBJ2-6, with a weak D call TRBD1 (6 bases). Trimming shortened V by 2 bases and J by 2 bases, and 7 bases separated the two germline ends. The CDR3 covers 15 residues. CDR1 MNHEY and CDR2 SVGEGT come from the germline V gene. In DNA, the CDR3 is TGTGCCAGCAGTTACGGGGGCGCTGGGGCCAACGTCCTGACTTTC. This gives the protein CASSYGGAGANVLTF.

The rearrangement joins TRBV2 to TRBJ1-4, with 12 positions matching TRBD1. The germline V gene has CDR1 SNHLY and CDR2 FYNNEI. With 6 bases clipped from V and 4 bases from J, the junction kept 6 bases outside the gene matches. The CDR3 contains 16 residues. The CDR3: CASSRDRGPSNEKLFF. As DNA, the CDR3 is TGTGCCAGCAGCCGGGACAGGGGGCCTAGTAATGAAAAACTGTTTTTT.

V usage is TRBV7-2 and J usage is TRBJ2-5, with D perhaps matching TRBD1 (5 bases). The CDR3 loop spans 15 amino acids. Trimming pared 6 bases from V and 2 bases from J, leaving 16 bases between. Per the germline V gene, CDR1 is SGHTA and CDR2 is FQGNSA. The CDR3 sequence is CASSKDIASQETQYF. The CDR3 DNA sequence: TGTGCCAGCAGTAAGGACATCGCCTCTCAAGAGACCCAGTACTTC.

V and J are TRBV3-1 (or the pseudogene TRBV3-2) and TRBJ1-3; the D gene is possibly TRBD1 (6 bases). V gave up 4 bases and J gave up 0 bases, with 13 bases separating them. The CDR3 length is 16 residues. Germline CDR1 reads LGHDT; CDR2 reads YNNKEL (reference sequence). Here the CDR3 reads CASSRRDIPSGNTIYF. The CDR3, as DNA: TGTGCCAGCAGCCGCCGGGACATACCCTCTGGAAACACCATATATTTT.

The J gene is TRBJ2-7, the V gene TRBV2; 13 nucleotides agree with TRBD2. The germline V gene has CDR1 SNHLY and CDR2 FYNNEI. The CDR3 has 15 residues. V lost 7 bases and J lost 2; bases outside the gene matches: 5. The DNA for the CDR3 is TGTGCCAGCACCCGACTAGCGGGGGGTACCTACGAGCAGTACTTC. This gives the protein CASTRLAGGTYEQYF.